The 4 T cell receptor beta chains presented below share a single source sample, sequenced in a study of post-analysis software for immune sequencing data. Study observations and caveats: Patients showed TRBV5-6, TRBV5-1 and TRBV20-1 among four to six TRBV segments more frequent than in controls.

Their recognized antigens are unknown. Researchers reported that TCR beta cDNA libraries carried unique molecular identifiers. TCRdb reanalysed the PCR reads using MiXCR and keeps one entry per CDR3 protein. The sample records 400,000 to 500,000 distinct CDR3 sequences, approximately 37% being singletons. Sample: blood. These receptors came from a girl aged 2 to 9 with multiple sclerosis.

The V call is TRBV7-9, the J call TRBJ2-1; TRBD1 agrees at 10 bases. Germline assignment: CDR1 SEHNR and CDR2 FQNEAQ (reference sequence). V was pared by 5 bases and J by 5 bases, with 3 bases of the junction left unmatched. The CDR3 covers 14 residues. CDR3 region: CASSPGTGDNEQFF. The CDR3 DNA sequence: TGTGCCAGCAGCCCCGGGACAGGGGACAATGAGCAGTTCTTC.

The chain joins TRBV9 to TRBJ2-3; 8 bases line up with TRBD2. The germline gives CDR1 SGDLS, CDR2 YYNGEE. This CDR3 is 16 amino acids long. Trimming took 4 bases from V and 2 from J; bases not matched to a gene: 9. The DNA of the CDR3 is TGTGCCAGCAGCCCGTCCGGGACTAGACACACAGATACGCAGTATTTT. This sequence encodes CASSPSGTRHTDTQYF.

The chain links TRBV27 to TRBJ1-2; D might be TRBD1 (5 bases). Germline lookup yields CDR1 MNHEY and CDR2 SMNVEV (reference sequence). V was trimmed by 5 bases and J by 2 bases, leaving 12 bases between them. This CDR3 contains 14 residues. The CDR3 protein is CASSAYRQNYGYTF. The CDR3 nucleotides are TGTGCCAGCAGTGCTTATCGACAGAACTATGGCTACACCTTC.

The rearrangement links TRBV5-1 to TRBJ2-1, with D maybe TRBD1 (6 bases). The CDR3 totals 17 residues. Germline V gene sequence: CDR1 SGHRS, CDR2 YFSETQ. V lost 3 bases and J 0 bases, leaving 16 bases between the germline ends. The DNA of the CDR3 is TGCGCCAGCAGCTCCTACAGGGAAACGAGCTCCTACAATGAGCAGTTCTTC. It yields the protein CASSSYRETSSYNEQFF.